Shown below are 5 T cell receptor beta chains from a single sample sequenced in a study of Ad26.COV2.S vaccination and SARS-CoV-2 variants. Described treatment: around 19 received Ad26.COV2.S at low or high dose, single or two shots; several received placebo; per-sample allocation not given. Specimens were obtained on day 63 following the first vaccine or placebo injection. Measured with immunoSEQ multiplex PCR; TCRdb has only the in-frame clones, and not every one. The data show a few hundred thousand clones, around nine tenths seen once. The specimen was peripheral blood, collected in a trial of Ad26.COV2.S vaccine versus placebo. These receptors came from a person between 18 and 60 years old who received the Ad26.COV2.S COVID-19 vaccine or a placebo.

The V and J genes are TRBV11-2 and TRBJ2-7; D unresolved. The CDR3 extends over 13 amino acids. V lost 5 bases and J 1 base, leaving 9 bases between the germline ends. Germline V gene lookup returns CDR1 SGHAT and CDR2 FQNNGV. The DNA for the CDR3 is TGTGCCAGCAGCGCAAGCCCTTCCTACGAGCAGTACTTC. This translates into CASSASPSYEQYF.

This clone was seen just once. J is TRBJ2-1 and V is TRBV14; 8 bases align to TRBD1. The CDR3 extends over 15 amino acids. Germline CDR1 reads SGHDN; CDR2 reads FVKESK. The trim removed 3 bases at V and 2 bases at J, leaving 3 bases unmatched. In DNA form, the CDR3 reads TGTGCCAGCAGCCATGAGGACAGGGCCTACAATGAGCAGTTCTTC. Translation gives CASSHEDRAYNEQFF.

This chain connects TRBV4-1 to TRBJ1-1; 8 positions match TRBD1. The CDR3 totals 15 residues. V trimming: 2 bases; J trimming: 1 base; junction bases outside the gene matches: 3. From germline, CDR1 is MGHRA and CDR2 YSYEKL. CDR3 in amino acids: CASSQSGTGNTEAFF. In DNA, the CDR3 is TGCGCCAGCAGCCAATCCGGGACAGGGAACACTGAAGCTTTCTTT.

The chain links TRBV15 to TRBJ2-5; unclear D gene. Germline V lookup: CDR1 LNHNV, CDR2 YYDKDF (reference sequence). CDR3 length equals 12 residues. V lost 5 bases and J 5 bases, leaving 9 bases between the germline ends. The CDR3 nucleotides read TGTGCCACCAGCCTGAGATCTGAGACCCAGTACTTC. This codes for CATSLRSETQYF.

V usage is TRBV3-1 (or the pseudogene TRBV3-2) and J usage is TRBJ2-5; TRBD1 aligns across 9 bases. The CDR3 sequence is 16 residues long. Trimming cost V 4 bases and J 1 base; bases outside gene matches: 7. The germline V gene has CDR1 LGHDT and CDR2 YNNKEL (reference sequence). CDR3 sequence reads: CASSLSTGGAQETQYF. The DNA of the CDR3 is TGTGCCAGCAGCCTTTCGACAGGGGGGGCCCAAGAGACCCAGTACTTC.